This T cell receptor beta chain was identified in a study of siplizumab effects on memory and regulatory T cells. CDR1 is LNHDA and CDR2 is SQIVND in the germline V gene (reference sequence). The CDR3 is 15 residues long. Deletions cut 4 bases from V and 7 bases from J, with 19 bases between. Sequencing was performed with immunoSEQ multiplex PCR; in TCRdb, only in-frame clones are kept and a portion is missing. This table holds approximately 100,000 clones, roughly nine tenths found once. General study points: An assignable phenotype, naive or memory, was missing from roughly 80-95% of proliferating CD4+ or CD8+ clones.

On this clone itself: Its antigen is as yet unknown.

Sequenced: Tregs sorted from blood. This clonotype was sampled from a human donor in good health. The chain joins TRBV19 to TRBJ1-2; D is unclear. CDR3 amino acids: CASSTATPSTVGYTF. The DNA for the CDR3 is TGTGCCAGTAGTACCGCCACACCTAGTACTGTTGGCTACACCTTC. Filled out from reference TRBV19 and TRBJ1-2, the complete variable domain reads DGGITQSPKYLFRKEGQNVTLSCEQNLNHDAMYWYRQDPGQGLRLIYYSQIVNDFQKGDIAEGYSVSREKKESFPLTVTSAQKNPTAFYLCASSTATPSTVGYTFGSGTRLTVV.